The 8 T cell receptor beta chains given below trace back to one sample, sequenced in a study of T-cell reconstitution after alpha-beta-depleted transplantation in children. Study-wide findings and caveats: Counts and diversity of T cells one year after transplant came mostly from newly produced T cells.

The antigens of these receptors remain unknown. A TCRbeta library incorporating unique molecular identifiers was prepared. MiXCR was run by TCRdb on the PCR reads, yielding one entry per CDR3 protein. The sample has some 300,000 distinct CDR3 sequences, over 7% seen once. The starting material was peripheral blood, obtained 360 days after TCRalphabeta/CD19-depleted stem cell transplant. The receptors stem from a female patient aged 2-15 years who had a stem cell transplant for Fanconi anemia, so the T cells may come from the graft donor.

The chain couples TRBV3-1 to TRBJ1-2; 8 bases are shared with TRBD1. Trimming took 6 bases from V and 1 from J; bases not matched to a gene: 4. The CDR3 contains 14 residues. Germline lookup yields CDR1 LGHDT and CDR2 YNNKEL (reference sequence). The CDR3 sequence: CASSRQGLNYGYTF. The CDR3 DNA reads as TGTGCCAGCAGTCGACAGGGGCTTAACTATGGCTACACCTTC.

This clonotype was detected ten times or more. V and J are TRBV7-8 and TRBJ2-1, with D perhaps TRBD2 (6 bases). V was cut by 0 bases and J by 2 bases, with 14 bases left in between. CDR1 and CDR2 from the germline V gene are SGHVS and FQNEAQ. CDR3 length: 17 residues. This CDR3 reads CASSLAGGASAYNEQFF. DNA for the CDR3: TGTGCCAGCAGCTTAGCGGGAGGAGCGTCGGCCTACAATGAGCAGTTCTTC.

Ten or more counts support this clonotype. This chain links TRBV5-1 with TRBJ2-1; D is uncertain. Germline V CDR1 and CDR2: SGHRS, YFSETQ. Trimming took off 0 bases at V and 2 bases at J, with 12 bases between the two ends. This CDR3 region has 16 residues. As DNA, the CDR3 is TGCGCCAGCAGCTTGGAGGGTGCGGTGGCCTACAATGAGCAGTTCTTC. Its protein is CASSLEGAVAYNEQFF.

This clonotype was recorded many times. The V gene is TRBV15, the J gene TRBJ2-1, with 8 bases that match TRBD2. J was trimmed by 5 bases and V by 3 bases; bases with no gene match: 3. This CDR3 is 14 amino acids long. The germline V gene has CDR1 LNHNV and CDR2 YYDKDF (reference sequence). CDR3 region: CATSSSGVDNEQFF. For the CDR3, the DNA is TGTGCCACCAGCAGTAGCGGGGTTGACAATGAGCAGTTCTTC. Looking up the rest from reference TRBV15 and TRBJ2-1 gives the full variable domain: DAMVIQNPRYQVTQFGKPVTLSCSQTLNHNVMYWYQQKSSQAPKLLFHYYDKDFNNEADTPDNFQSRRPNTSFCFLDIRSPGLGDTAMYLCATSSSGVDNEQFFGPGTRLTVL.

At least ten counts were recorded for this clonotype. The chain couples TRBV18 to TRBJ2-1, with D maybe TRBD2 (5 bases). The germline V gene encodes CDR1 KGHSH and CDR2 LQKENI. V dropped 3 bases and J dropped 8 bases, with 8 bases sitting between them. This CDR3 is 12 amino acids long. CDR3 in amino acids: CASSPSLDEQFF. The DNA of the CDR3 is TGTGCCAGCTCACCTTCACTAGATGAGCAGTTCTTC.

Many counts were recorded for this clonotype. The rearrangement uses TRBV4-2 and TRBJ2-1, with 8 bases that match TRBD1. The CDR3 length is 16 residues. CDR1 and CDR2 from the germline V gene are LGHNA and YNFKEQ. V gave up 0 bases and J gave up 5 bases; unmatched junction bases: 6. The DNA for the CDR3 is TGTGCCAGCAGCCAAGAAGCCCAGGGGGCCAACAATGAGCAGTTCTTC. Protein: CASSQEAQGANNEQFF.

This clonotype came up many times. Here the CDR3 reads CSARTHVDTQYF. The DNA of the CDR3 is TGCAGTGCTAGGACACACGTGGATACGCAGTATTTT. V gene TRBV20-1 combines with J gene TRBJ2-3; D gene ambiguous. The CDR3 sequence is 12 residues long. Trimming shortened V by 3 bases and J by 6 bases, and 10 bases separated the two germline ends. Germline-derived CDR1 and CDR2 are DFQATT and SNEGSKA (reference sequence).

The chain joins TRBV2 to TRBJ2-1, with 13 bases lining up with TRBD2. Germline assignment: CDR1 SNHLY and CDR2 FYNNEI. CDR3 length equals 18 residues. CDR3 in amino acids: CTFIPGLAGEVLHNEQFF. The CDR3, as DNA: TGTACCTTCATCCCAGGACTAGCGGGAGAGGTCCTCCACAATGAGCAGTTCTTC.